The rows below give T cell receptor beta chains drawn from one sample of a study of blood T cell repertoires in COVID-19. Sequencing used immunoSEQ multiplex PCR; TCRdb keeps in-frame clones, though not all of them. The sample yields over 150,000 clones, around 80% seen once. Sequenced input: PBMCs or T cells enriched from blood (not recorded which). The receptor set was obtained from a woman in her 70s in a cohort exposed to, infected with or recovered from COVID-19 (not recorded which). The CDR3 runs from the conserved cysteine through the conserved F or W. Each record gives: V gene, J gene, D gene, CDR3 length, clone size, CDR3 protein, CDR3 DNA. A D gene is named only where the DNA matches it firmly. Size tells how often a clone was seen (once, few, many) or the class of an expanded clone, and some rows leave it out.

TRBV27	TRBJ2-7	NA	13	NA	CASSLKLAYEQYF	TGTGCCAGCAGTTTAAAACTAGCCTACGAGCAGTACTTC
TRBV2	TRBJ2-5	NA	14	NA	CASSDPQPPGTQYF	TGTGCCAGCAGTGATCCCCAACCCCCGGGAACCCAGTACTTC
TRBV11-3	TRBJ1-1	NA	15	NA	CASSLRSDLNTEAFF	TGTGCCAGCAGCTTAAGGAGCGATCTGAACACTGAAGCTTTCTTT
TRBV7-2	TRBJ1-2	TRBD1	14	NA	CASSPGTGVGGYTF	TGTGCCAGCAGCCCCGGGACAGGGGTGGGAGGCTACACCTTC
TRBV7-2	TRBJ1-5	TRBD1	18	NA	CASSAPQGATLVNQPQHF	TGTGCCAGCAGCGCCCCTCAGGGGGCGACCCTAGTCAATCAGCCCCAGCATTTT
TRBV5-1	TRBJ2-6	NA	15	NA	CASSLDRAGANVLTF	TGCGCCAGCAGCCTCGACAGAGCTGGGGCCAACGTCCTGACTTTC
TRBV15	TRBJ2-7	TRBD2	17	many	CATSRESGSGLFYEQYF	TGTGCCACCAGCAGAGAAAGCGGGAGTGGCCTTTTCTACGAGCAGTACTTC
TRBV4-1	TRBJ2-7	NA	14	NA	CASSPQGNSYEQYF	TGCGCCAGCAGCCCACAGGGTAATTCCTACGAGCAGTACTTC
TRBV11-3	TRBJ2-1	TRBD2	16	few	CASSPGLTSGGNEQFF	TGTGCCAGCAGCCCAGGTCTGACTAGCGGGGGGAATGAGCAGTTCTTC
TRBV3-1/TRBV3-2	TRBJ1-1	TRBD1	15	once	CASSPSGTGGTEAFF	TGTGCCAGCAGCCCTAGTGGGACAGGAGGAACTGAAGCTTTCTTT
TRBV10-3	TRBJ2-7	TRBD1	16	NA	CAISEIPGQGSYEQYF	TGTGCCATCAGTGAGATTCCTGGACAGGGGTCCTACGAGCAGTACTTC
TRBV6-1	TRBJ2-7	TRBD1	18	NA	CASSEDVPGQVWNYEQYF	TGTGCCAGCAGTGAAGATGTCCCGGGACAGGTTTGGAACTACGAGCAGTACTTC
TRBV18	TRBJ2-3	TRBD2	15	NA	CASSPGLAVPDTQYF	TGTGCCAGCTCACCCGGACTAGCGGTGCCAGATACGCAGTATTTT
TRBV7-2	TRBJ2-5	TRBD1	14	few	CASSLDRAQETQYF	TGTGCCAGCAGCTTGGACAGGGCCCAAGAGACCCAGTACTTC
TRBV5-1	TRBJ2-1	NA	13	NA	CASSSQGTHEQFF	TGCGCCAGCAGCTCTCAGGGGACCCATGAGCAGTTCTTC
TRBV18	TRBJ1-3	NA	16	NA	CASSSTRVNSGNTIYF	TGTGCCAGCTCATCGACCAGGGTCAACTCTGGAAACACCATATATTTT
TRBV6-5	TRBJ1-2	NA	15	NA	CASSPLTIANYGYTF	TGTGCCAGCAGCCCCCTTACCATAGCTAACTATGGCTACACCTTC
TRBV10-2	TRBJ2-2	NA	16	NA	CASSDPPTQITGELFF	TGCGCCAGCAGTGATCCCCCCACACAAATCACCGGGGAGCTGTTTTTT
TRBV6-5	TRBJ1-1	NA	15	NA	CASSFAQQLNTEAFF	TGTGCCAGCAGTTTTGCCCAACAACTGAACACTGAAGCTTTCTTT
TRBV5-1	TRBJ1-3	NA	15	once	CASSLSGSSGNTIYF	TGCGCCAGCAGCTTGTCAGGCAGCTCTGGAAACACCATATATTTT
TRBV7-9	TRBJ1-2	NA	13	NA	CASSRGTENGYTF	TGTGCCAGCAGCCGCGGTACGGAAAATGGCTACACCTTC
TRBV5-4	TRBJ1-1	NA	13	NA	CASSLVPGTEAFF	TGTGCCAGCAGCTTGGTACCCGGCACTGAAGCTTTCTTT
TRBV6-1	TRBJ2-1	NA	18	NA	CASSESRGSLHSYNEQFF	TGTGCCAGCAGTGAATCAAGAGGGTCCCTACACTCCTACAATGAGCAGTTCTTC
TRBV6-5	TRBJ2-5	NA	15	NA	CASSYDGRGQETQYF	TGTGCCAGCAGTTACGATGGCAGGGGTCAAGAGACCCAGTACTTC
TRBV28	TRBJ1-2	TRBD1	12	NA	CASSPRTGGYTF	TGTGCCAGCAGTCCCCGGACAGGAGGCTACACCTTC
TRBV11-3	TRBJ2-7	NA	13	NA	CASSLAPTYEQYF	TGTGCCAGCAGCTTAGCGCCTACCTACGAGCAGTACTTC
TRBV16	TRBJ2-1	NA	18	NA	CASSQSVYTGVSYNEQFF	TGTGCCAGCAGCCAATCGGTTTATACGGGGGTGTCCTACAATGAGCAGTTCTTC
TRBV10-2	TRBJ2-4	NA	14	NA	CASRNGGAKNIQYF	TGCGCCAGCAGGAATGGGGGGGCCAAAAACATTCAGTACTTC
TRBV21-1	TRBJ2-7	NA	13	NA	CASSKRRGYEQYF	TGTGCCAGCAGCAAGAGAAGAGGATACGAGCAGTACTTC
TRBV3-1/TRBV3-2	TRBJ2-3	NA	12	NA	CASSPQTDTQYF	TGTGCCAGCAGCCCACAAACAGATACGCAGTATTTT
TRBV7-2	TRBJ2-1	TRBD2	17	NA	CASSLIPGTSGSNEQFF	TGTGCCAGCAGCTTGATCCCCGGGACTAGCGGGAGCAATGAGCAGTTCTTC
TRBV6-5	TRBJ2-7	TRBD2	13	NA	CASSAGGNYEQYF	TGTGCCAGCTCAGCGGGAGGCAACTACGAGCAGTACTTC
TRBV30	TRBJ2-7	TRBD1	15	NA	CAWSSLGQGGYEQYF	TGTGCCTGGAGTTCTCTAGGACAGGGGGGCTACGAGCAGTACTTC
TRBV29-1	TRBJ2-3	TRBD1	17	few	CSVEGVRTGVPTDTQYF	TGCAGCGTTGAAGGTGTAAGGACAGGGGTACCCACAGATACGCAGTATTTT
TRBV2	TRBJ2-7	NA	12	once	CASSYIDYEQYF	TGTGCCAGCAGCTATATAGACTACGAGCAGTACTTC
TRBV18	TRBJ2-1	TRBD1	18	NA	CASSLSISTGVAYNEQFF	TGTGCCAGCTCACTATCAATTTCGACAGGGGTGGCCTACAATGAGCAGTTCTTC
TRBV19	TRBJ2-1	TRBD1	17	once	CASSSSLTGWSYNEQFF	TGTGCCAGTAGTTCCTCATTGACAGGGTGGTCCTACAATGAGCAGTTCTTC
TRBV6-5	TRBJ2-2	TRBD2	12	NA	CASRSGGGELFF	TGTGCCAGCAGGTCGGGGGGCGGGGAGCTGTTTTTT
TRBV10-3	TRBJ1-4	NA	14	few	CAISDLGGHEKLFF	TGTGCCATCAGTGACTTAGGGGGACACGAAAAACTGTTTTTT
TRBV28	TRBJ2-3	TRBD1	17	NA	CASTTGWDRRISDTQYF	TGTGCCAGCACCACCGGTTGGGACAGGAGGATTTCAGATACGCAGTATTTT
TRBV20-1	TRBJ1-2	NA	13	NA	CSASQGKNYGYTF	TGCAGTGCTAGTCAGGGGAAGAACTATGGCTACACCTTC
TRBV27	TRBJ2-7	TRBD1	16	NA	CASSITGGPGSYEQYF	TGTGCCAGCAGTATCACAGGGGGGCCCGGCTCCTACGAGCAGTACTTC